A selection of T cell receptor beta chains follows, all from one sample in a study of T-cell reconstitution after alpha-beta-depleted transplantation in children. TCRdb re-derived calls from the PCR reads in MiXCR, one entry per CDR3 protein. The profile shows around 600,000 distinct CDR3 sequences, 10% to 13% of them singletons. The sequences come from PBMCs from the stem cell graft donor, collected from the stem cell graft. These receptors came from a human donor who donated a stem cell graft to a child with acute myeloid leukemia. CDR3s leave out the opening cysteine and the closing phenylalanine or tryptophan. The D gene is left open where the match is weak. Clone sizes are given selectively: once, few, many, or a class where the clone is expanded.

clone size,D gene,V gene,CDR3 protein
-,-,TRBV28,ASSLKGIIGNEQF
few,-,TRBV2,ASSEGVLVEQF
few,TRBD2,TRBV7-3,ASSLSLAGGYEQF
few,-,TRBV5-1,ASSLFSDLYNEQF
-,-,TRBV11-2,ASRLDTQY
few,-,TRBV12-3/TRBV12-4,ASRLGTIMNTEAF
few,-,TRBV12-5,ASGAGGPNTDTQY
many,-,TRBV21-1,ASKRDGPYEQY
-,-,TRBV20-1,SAPPGREETQY
-,-,TRBV7-2,ASSLGPGAYEQY
-,-,TRBV28,TSSPSAGFHSGANVLT
few,-,TRBV9,ASSVGPRRGNTGELF
-,-,TRBV20-1,SAIRGGTNNQPQH
many,TRBD1,TRBV10-3,AISESTGGDTEAF
few,-,TRBV20-1,SASPSGRYTDTQY
few,-,TRBV12-3/TRBV12-4,ASSLVVPGELF
many,TRBD2,TRBV14,ASSQDWASGKDEQY
-,-,TRBV7-9,ASSLAPEEQF
many,-,TRBV4-3,ASSQGAGFNEKLF
many,-,TRBV20-1,SASRLGGGNTIY
many,-,TRBV7-8,ASRWAYGYT
many,-,TRBV12-3/TRBV12-4,ASSAGVFSVPF
-,-,TRBV6-5,ASSYSRAGSYEQY
few,-,TRBV20-1,SARRRQNTGELF
-,-,TRBV20-1,SAQRQDNHYGYT
few,-,TRBV6-5,ASSYQGDWPQH
few,TRBD2,TRBV29-1,SVETSSTEQF
many,-,TRBV6-2/TRBV6-3,ASRSSGRAGELF
many,TRBD1,TRBV12-3/TRBV12-4,ASSRTGGNSPLH
few,-,TRBV4-2,ASSQDLGTAAYEQY
-,TRBD2,TRBV19,ASRKPSGLAGNNEQF
many,TRBD2,TRBV20-1,SAPKRGLAGGREQY
many,-,TRBV20-1,SAGRDGYT
few,-,TRBV28,ASSLLTGAYGYT
-,-,TRBV7-9,ASSLALAEQF
-,-,TRBV29-1,SATSGGGTDTQY
few,-,TRBV7-9,ASSALLGGVGNEQF
-,-,TRBV20-1,SAWRGFTDTQY
many,TRBD2,TRBV2,ASRERETNNEQF
-,TRBD1,TRBV7-9,ASSFTTGVKTYEQY
-,-,TRBV5-5,ASTLGPSVETQY